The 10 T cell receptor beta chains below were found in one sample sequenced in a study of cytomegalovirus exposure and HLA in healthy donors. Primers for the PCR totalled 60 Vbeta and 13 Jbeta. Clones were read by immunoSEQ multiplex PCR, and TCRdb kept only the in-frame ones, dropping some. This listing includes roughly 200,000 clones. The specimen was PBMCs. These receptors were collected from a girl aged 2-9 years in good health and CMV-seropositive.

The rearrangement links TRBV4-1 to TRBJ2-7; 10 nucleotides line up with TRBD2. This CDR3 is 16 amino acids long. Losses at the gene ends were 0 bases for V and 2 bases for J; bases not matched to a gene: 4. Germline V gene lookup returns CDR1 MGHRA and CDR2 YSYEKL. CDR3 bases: TGCGCCAGCAGCCAAGATCAAAGCGGGAGGGCCTACGAGCAGTACTTC. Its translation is CASSQDQSGRAYEQYF.

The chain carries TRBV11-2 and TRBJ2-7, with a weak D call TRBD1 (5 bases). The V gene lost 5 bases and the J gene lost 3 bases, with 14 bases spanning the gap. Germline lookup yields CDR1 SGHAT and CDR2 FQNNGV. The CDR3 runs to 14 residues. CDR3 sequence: CASSAAEDSYEQYF. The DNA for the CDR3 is TGTGCCAGCAGCGCTGCCGAAGACAGCTACGAGCAGTACTTC.

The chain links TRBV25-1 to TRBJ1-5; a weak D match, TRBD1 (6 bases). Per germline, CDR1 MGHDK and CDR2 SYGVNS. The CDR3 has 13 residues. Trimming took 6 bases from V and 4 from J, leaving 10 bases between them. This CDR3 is CASSQGLNQPQHF. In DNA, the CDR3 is TGTGCCAGCAGCCAGGGGCTTAATCAGCCCCAGCATTTT.

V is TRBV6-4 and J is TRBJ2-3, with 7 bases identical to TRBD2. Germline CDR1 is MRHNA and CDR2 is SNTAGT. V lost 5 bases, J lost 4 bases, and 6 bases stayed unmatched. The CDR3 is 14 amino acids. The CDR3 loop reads CASSSGTMSDTQYF. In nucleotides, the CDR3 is TGTGCCAGCAGTTCCGGGACTATGTCAGATACGCAGTATTTT.

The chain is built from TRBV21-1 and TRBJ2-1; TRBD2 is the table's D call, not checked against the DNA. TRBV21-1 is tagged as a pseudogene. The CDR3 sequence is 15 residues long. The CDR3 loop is CASLAPGLGNNEQFF. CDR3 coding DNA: TGTGCCAGCCTGGCCCCTGGACTAGGAAACAATGAGCAGTTCTTC.

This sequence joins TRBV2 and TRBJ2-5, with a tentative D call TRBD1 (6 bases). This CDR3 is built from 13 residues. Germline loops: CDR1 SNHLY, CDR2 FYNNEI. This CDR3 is CAEDSDSQETQYF. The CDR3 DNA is TGTGCGGAAGACTCGGACAGCCAAGAGACCCAGTACTTC.

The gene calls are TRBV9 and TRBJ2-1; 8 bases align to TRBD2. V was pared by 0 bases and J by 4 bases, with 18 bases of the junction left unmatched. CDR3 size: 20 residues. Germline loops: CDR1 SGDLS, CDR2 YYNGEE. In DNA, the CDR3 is TGTGCCAGCAGCGTAGGCCAGACCCTCCCCAGGAGCGGGAGTTACAATGAGCAGTTCTTC. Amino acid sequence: CASSVGQTLPRSGSYNEQFF.

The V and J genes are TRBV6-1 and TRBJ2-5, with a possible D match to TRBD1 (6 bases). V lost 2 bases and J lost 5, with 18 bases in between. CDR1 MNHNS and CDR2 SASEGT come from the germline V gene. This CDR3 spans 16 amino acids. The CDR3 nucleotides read TGTGCCAGCAGTGAACTTTTTGCAGGGGACCGGGAGACCCAGTACTTC. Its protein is CASSELFAGDRETQYF.

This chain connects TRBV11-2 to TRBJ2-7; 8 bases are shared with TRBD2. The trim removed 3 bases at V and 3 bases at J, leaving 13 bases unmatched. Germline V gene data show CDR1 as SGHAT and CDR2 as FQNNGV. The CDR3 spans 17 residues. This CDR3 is CASSLKGKPSGYYEQYF. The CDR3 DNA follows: TGTGCCAGCAGCTTGAAAGGCAAGCCTAGCGGGTACTACGAGCAGTACTTC.

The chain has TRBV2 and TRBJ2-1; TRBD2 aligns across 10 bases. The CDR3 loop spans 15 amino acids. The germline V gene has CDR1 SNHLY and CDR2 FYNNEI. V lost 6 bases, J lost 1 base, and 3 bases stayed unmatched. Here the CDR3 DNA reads TGTGCCAGCAGATTTAGCGGGAGGTCCTACAATGAGCAGTTCTTC. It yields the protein CASRFSGRSYNEQFF. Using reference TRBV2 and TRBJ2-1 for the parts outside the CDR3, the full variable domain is EPEVTQTPSHQVTQMGQEVILRCVPISNHLYFYWYRQILGQKVEFLVSFYNNEISEKSEIFDDQFSVERPDGSNFTLKIRSTKLEDSAMYFCASRFSGRSYNEQFFGPGTRLTVL.